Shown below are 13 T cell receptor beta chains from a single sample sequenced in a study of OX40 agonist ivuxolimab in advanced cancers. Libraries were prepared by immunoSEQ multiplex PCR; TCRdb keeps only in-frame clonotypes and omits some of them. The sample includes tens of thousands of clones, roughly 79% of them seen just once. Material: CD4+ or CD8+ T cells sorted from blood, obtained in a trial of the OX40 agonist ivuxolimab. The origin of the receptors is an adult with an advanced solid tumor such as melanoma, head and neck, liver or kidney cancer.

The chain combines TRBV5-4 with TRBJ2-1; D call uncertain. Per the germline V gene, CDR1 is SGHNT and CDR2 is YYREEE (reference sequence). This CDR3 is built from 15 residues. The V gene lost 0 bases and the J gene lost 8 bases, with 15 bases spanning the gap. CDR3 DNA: TGTGCCAGCAGCTTGGCCTTTTCTGGTTTTGATGAGCAGTTCTTC. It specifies CASSLAFSGFDEQFF.

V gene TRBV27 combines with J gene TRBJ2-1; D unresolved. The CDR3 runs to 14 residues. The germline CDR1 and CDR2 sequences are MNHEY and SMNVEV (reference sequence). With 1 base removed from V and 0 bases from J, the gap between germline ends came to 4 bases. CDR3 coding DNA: TGTGCCAGCAGTTTATACAGCTCCTACAATGAGCAGTTCTTC. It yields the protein CASSLYSSYNEQFF.

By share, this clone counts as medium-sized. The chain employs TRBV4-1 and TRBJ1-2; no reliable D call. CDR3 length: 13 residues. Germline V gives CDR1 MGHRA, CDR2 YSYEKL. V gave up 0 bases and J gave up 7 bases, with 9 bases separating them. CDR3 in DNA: TGCGCCAGCAGCCAAGATAATTATTCTGGCTACACCTTC. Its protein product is CASSQDNYSGYTF.

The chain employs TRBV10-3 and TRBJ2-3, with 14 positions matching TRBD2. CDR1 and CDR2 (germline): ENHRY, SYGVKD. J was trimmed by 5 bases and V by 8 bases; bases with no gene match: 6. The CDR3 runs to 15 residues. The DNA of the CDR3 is TGTGCCATCGCTAAGGGACTAGCGGGGGAAGATACGCAGTATTTT. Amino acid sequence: CAIAKGLAGEDTQYF.

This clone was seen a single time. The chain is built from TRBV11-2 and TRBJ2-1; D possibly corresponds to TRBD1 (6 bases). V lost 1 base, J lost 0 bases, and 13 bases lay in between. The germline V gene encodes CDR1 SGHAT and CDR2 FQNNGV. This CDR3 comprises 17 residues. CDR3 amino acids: CASSLVLGTSSYNEQFF. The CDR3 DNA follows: TGTGCCAGCAGCTTAGTCCTAGGGACATCCTCCTACAATGAGCAGTTCTTC.

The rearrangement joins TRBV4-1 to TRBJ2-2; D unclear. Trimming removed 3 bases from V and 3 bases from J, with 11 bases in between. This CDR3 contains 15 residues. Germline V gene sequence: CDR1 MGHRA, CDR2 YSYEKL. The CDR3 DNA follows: TGCGCCAGCAGCCAGATCGGTGGGTACACCGGGGAGCTGTTTTTT. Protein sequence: CASSQIGGYTGELFF.

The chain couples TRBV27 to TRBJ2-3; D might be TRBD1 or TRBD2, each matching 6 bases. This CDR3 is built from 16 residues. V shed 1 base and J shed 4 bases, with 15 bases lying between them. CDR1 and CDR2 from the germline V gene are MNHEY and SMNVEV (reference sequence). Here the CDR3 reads CASSLYPGANADTQYF. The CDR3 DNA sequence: TGTGCCAGCAGTTTATATCCGGGGGCGAATGCAGATACGCAGTATTTT.

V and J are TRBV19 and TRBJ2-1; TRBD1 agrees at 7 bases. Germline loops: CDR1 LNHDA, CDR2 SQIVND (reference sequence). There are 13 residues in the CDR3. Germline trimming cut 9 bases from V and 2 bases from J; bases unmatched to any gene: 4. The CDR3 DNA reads TGTGCCAGCCGGGACAGAGCCTACAATGAGCAGTTCTTC. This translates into CASRDRAYNEQFF.

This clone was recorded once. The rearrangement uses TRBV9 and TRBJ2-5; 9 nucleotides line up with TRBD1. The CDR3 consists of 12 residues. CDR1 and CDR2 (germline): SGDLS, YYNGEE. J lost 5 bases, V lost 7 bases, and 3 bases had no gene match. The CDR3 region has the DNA TGTGCCAGCGGGACAGGGACGGAGACCCAGTACTTC. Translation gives CASGTGTETQYF.

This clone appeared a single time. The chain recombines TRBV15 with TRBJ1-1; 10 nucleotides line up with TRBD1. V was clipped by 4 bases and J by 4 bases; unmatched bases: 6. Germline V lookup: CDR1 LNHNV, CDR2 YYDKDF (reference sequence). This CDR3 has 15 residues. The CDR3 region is CATSKRQGATTEAFF. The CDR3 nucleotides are TGTGCCACCAGCAAAAGACAGGGGGCGACCACTGAAGCTTTCTTT.

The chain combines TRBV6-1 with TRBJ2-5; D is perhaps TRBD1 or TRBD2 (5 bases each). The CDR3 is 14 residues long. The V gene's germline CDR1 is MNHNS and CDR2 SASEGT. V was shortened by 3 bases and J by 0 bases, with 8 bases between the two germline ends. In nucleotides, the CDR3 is TGTGCCAGCAGTGACGGGACGTACCAAGAGACCCAGTACTTC. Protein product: CASSDGTYQETQYF.

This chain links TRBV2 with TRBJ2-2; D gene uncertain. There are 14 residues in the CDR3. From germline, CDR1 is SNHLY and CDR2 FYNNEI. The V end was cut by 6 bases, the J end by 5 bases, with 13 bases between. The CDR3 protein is CASRQGRTTGELFF. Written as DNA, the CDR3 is TGTGCCAGCAGGCAAGGAAGAACTACCGGGGAGCTGTTTTTT.

The CDR3 DNA reads TGTGCCAGCAGTTTAACTAGCGGGAGCCGGGGGAAGCAGTTCTTC. It translates to CASSLTSGSRGKQFF. The J gene is TRBJ2-1, the V gene TRBV28; 11 bases fit TRBD2. This CDR3 is built from 15 residues. Germline-derived CDR1 and CDR2 are MDHEN and SYDVKM. After removal of 2 bases from V and 11 bases from J, the junction contained 8 bases not matched to a gene.